The 15 T cell receptor beta chains reported below all come from one sample, sequenced in a study of blood T cells in healthy people across ages. Primers used in a second PCR of about 7 to 11 cycles were a sample-barcoded 5' primer and a J-beta primer mix. TCRdb fed the 5' RACE reads into MiXCR, producing one record per CDR3 protein. The data contain about 2 million distinct CDR3 sequences, about 49% of them singletons. Sequencing input: blood. These receptors all come from a woman in her 40s in good health.

This chain connects TRBV18 to TRBJ2-3; no definite D call. Per germline, CDR1 KGHSH and CDR2 LQKENI. Trimming cost V 3 bases and J 2 bases, with 9 bases left between them. This CDR3 is built from 14 residues. The DNA of the CDR3 is TGTGCCAGCTCACCGGGCAGAGTCACAGATACGCAGTATTTT. Amino acid sequence: CASSPGRVTDTQYF.

This clonotype has only a few counts. V gene TRBV2 combines with J gene TRBJ2-1; 9 bases are a match to TRBD2. CDR3 size: 15 residues. Trimming removed 2 bases from V and 6 bases from J; junction bases left unmatched: 5. CDR1 SNHLY and CDR2 FYNNEI come from the germline V gene. The CDR3 sequence is CASSESGGGVNEQFF. DNA of the CDR3: TGTGCCAGCAGTGAAAGTGGCGGGGGGGTCAATGAGCAGTTCTTC.

The chain is built from TRBV6-1 and TRBJ2-3, with TRBD1 matching 11 bases. This CDR3 region has 16 residues. V lost 4 bases to trimming and J lost 2 bases; unmatched junction nucleotides: 5. Per the germline V gene, CDR1 is MNHNS and CDR2 is SASEGT. CDR3 DNA: TGTGCCAGCAGTGGCCGGACAGGGGGCTCCACAGATACGCAGTATTTT. It translates to CASSGRTGGSTDTQYF.

This clonotype occurred a few times. The CDR3 coding sequence is TGTGCCAGCAGCCAAGATTTAAGCGAGCAGTACTTC. It encodes CASSQDLSEQYF. The chain is built from TRBV4-2 and TRBJ2-7; D gene unclear. Germline V gives CDR1 LGHNA, CDR2 YNFKEQ. Trimming cost V 0 bases and J 6 bases, with 6 bases left between them. There are 12 residues in the CDR3.

Here the CDR3 DNA reads TGTGCCAGCAGCTTAAATATCGGTTACGAGCAGTACTTC. This sequence encodes CASSLNIGYEQYF. The chain links TRBV7-2 to TRBJ2-7; D not certain. The CDR3 extends over 13 amino acids. Germline loops: CDR1 SGHTA, CDR2 FQGNSA. The V end lost 2 bases, the J end lost 4 bases, and 9 bases lay between the germline ends.

The rearrangement uses TRBV6-5 and TRBJ1-1; D is possibly TRBD1 (5 bases). The V and J ends lost 2 bases and 4 bases respectively, with 17 bases between them. The germline CDR1 and CDR2 sequences are MNHEY and SVGAGI. The CDR3 has 16 residues. This chain's CDR3 is CASSYPRRDGGTEAFF. The CDR3 coding sequence is TGTGCCAGCAGTTACCCCCGCAGGGATGGGGGCACTGAAGCTTTCTTT.

This clonotype was observed a single time. The chain recombines TRBV25-1 with TRBJ2-1; D is possibly TRBD2 (6 bases). Deletions cut 1 base from V and 8 bases from J, with 18 bases between. Germline loops: CDR1 MGHDK, CDR2 SYGVNS. The CDR3 runs to 16 residues. CDR3 DNA: TGTGCCAGCAGTGAATTAGCGGCAGGCCCCACCCATGAGCAGTTCTTC. It translates to CASSELAAGPTHEQFF. Looking up the rest from reference TRBV25-1 and TRBJ2-1 gives the full variable domain: EADIYQTPRYLVIGTGKKITLECSQTMGHDKMYWYQQDPGMELHLIHYSYGVNSTEKGDLSSESTVSRIRTEHFPLTLESARPSHTSQYLCASSELAAGPTHEQFFGPGTRLTVL.

The chain links TRBV6-2 or TRBV6-3 to TRBJ2-1, with a weak D call TRBD1 (7 bases). Per germline, CDR1 MNHEY and CDR2 SVGEGT. V was shortened by 5 bases and J by 4 bases, with 15 bases between the two germline ends. The CDR3 contains 15 residues. CDR3: CASSGGTERYNEQFF. CDR3 coding DNA: TGTGCCAGCAGTGGCGGGACAGAGAGGTACAATGAGCAGTTCTTC.

This clonotype showed up just a few times. The chain recombines TRBV27 with TRBJ1-5, with D possibly matching TRBD1 (6 bases). Germline loops: CDR1 MNHEY, CDR2 SMNVEV (reference sequence). CDR3 size: 15 residues. Trimming cost V 2 bases and J 0 bases, with 8 bases left between them. CDR3 loop: CASSLDRSSNQPQHF. CDR3 nucleotide sequence: TGTGCCAGCAGTTTAGACAGGTCTAGCAATCAGCCCCAGCATTTT.

This clonotype came up a few times. The chain has TRBV29-1 and TRBJ1-4; D is uncertain. Trimming pared 2 bases from V and 7 bases from J, leaving 5 bases between. The CDR3 spans 11 residues. CDR1 and CDR2 from the germline V gene are SQVTM and ANQGSEA. The CDR3 region has the DNA TGCAGCGTTGAAAGGGTTGAAAAACTGTTTTTT. Residues: CSVERVEKLFF.

The chain couples TRBV5-6 to TRBJ2-1; D uncertain. The DNA end favors TRBJ2-7, so the J call may be wrong. CDR1 and CDR2 from the germline V gene are SGHDT and YYEEEE. This CDR3 has 15 amino acids. The CDR3 here is CASSLLRSLDYEQYF. CDR3 nucleotides: TGTGCCAGCAGCTTGCTTCGCAGCTTGGACTACGAGCAGTACTTC.

This clonotype showed up just a few times. V gene TRBV4-3 combines with J gene TRBJ2-7, with D perhaps TRBD1 (5 bases). Germline CDR1 LGHNA, CDR2 YSLEER. The V gene lost 2 bases and the J gene lost 7 bases, with 18 bases spanning the gap. The length of the CDR3 is 15 residues. The CDR3 protein is CASSQRQGLSNEQYF. As DNA, the CDR3 is TGCGCCAGCAGCCAACGGCAGGGTCTTTCGAATGAGCAGTACTTC.

This CDR3 is CASSPYRGDEQYF. The CDR3 DNA reads TGTGCCAGCTCACCTTACAGGGGGGACGAGCAGTACTTC. The chain links TRBV18 to TRBJ2-5, with 8 bases fitting TRBD1. TRBJ2-7 explains the end of the DNA better; the J call may be wrong. Germline V lookup: CDR1 KGHSH, CDR2 LQKENI. The CDR3 is 13 amino acids.

The chain carries TRBV27 and TRBJ2-7, with D possibly matching TRBD1 (5 bases). V was trimmed by 7 bases and J by 7 bases, leaving 14 bases between them. Germline lookup yields CDR1 MNHEY and CDR2 SMNVEV (reference sequence). This CDR3 has 12 amino acids. The CDR3: CASKQGIGEQYF. The CDR3 nucleotides read TGTGCCAGCAAGCAGGGAATAGGGGAGCAGTACTTC.

This clonotype was picked up a small number of times. V and J are TRBV3-1 and TRBJ1-6, with 9 nucleotides matching TRBD1. The length of the CDR3 is 15 residues. J gave up 9 bases and V 2 bases, and 5 bases lay outside the gene matches. Germline V gene sequence: CDR1 LGHDT, CDR2 YNNKEL (reference sequence). The CDR3 nucleotides read TGTGCCAGCAGCCAACCGGGACAGGGTCGTTCACCCCTCCACTTT. This encodes CASSQPGQGRSPLHF.